This T cell receptor beta chain was recovered during a study of CD8 T cells in ankylosing spondylitis. Findings of the study overall: Matched synovial fluid from ankylosing spondylitis patients was reported to be enriched for disease-linked clones. Prior work had noted some motif variants in reactive arthritis blood and synovial fluid. Apparently characteristic of ankylosing spondylitis blood was a TCR beta motif (about eight highly homologous variants).

Library preparation for TCR beta used quantitative 5'-RACE with molecular barcodes. TCRdb fed the 5' RACE reads into MiXCR, producing one record per CDR3 protein. The sample consists of under 130,000 distinct CDR3 sequences, less than 25% of them appearing once. Points on this clonotype: Its antigen is currently unknown.

Looked up from germline, CDR1 is MDHEN and CDR2 is SYDVKM. This CDR3 is 14 amino acids long. Trimming shortened V by 2 bases and J by 5 bases, and 13 bases separated the two germline ends. This TCR derives from a male donor with ankylosing spondylitis. The V gene is TRBV28, the J gene TRBJ2-7, with D hard to call. The sample taken for sequencing was synovial fluid, either unsorted or a sorted T cell fraction (not recorded which). The CDR3 sequence is CASSLAPPRNEQYF. CDR3 sequence (DNA): TGTGCCAGCAGTTTAGCCCCCCCGAGGAACGAGCAGTACTTC.